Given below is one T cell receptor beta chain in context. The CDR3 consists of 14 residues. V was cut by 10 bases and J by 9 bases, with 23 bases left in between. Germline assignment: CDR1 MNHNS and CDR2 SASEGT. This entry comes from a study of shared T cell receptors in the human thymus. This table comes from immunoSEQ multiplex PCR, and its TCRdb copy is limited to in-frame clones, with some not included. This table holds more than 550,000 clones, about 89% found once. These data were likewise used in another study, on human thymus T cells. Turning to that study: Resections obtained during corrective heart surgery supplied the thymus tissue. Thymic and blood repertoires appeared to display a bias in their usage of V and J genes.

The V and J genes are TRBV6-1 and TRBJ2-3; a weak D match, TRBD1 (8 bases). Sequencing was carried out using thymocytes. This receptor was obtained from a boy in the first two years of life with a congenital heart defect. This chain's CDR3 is CATNKVDREGTQYF. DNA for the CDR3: TGTGCCACCAACAAAGTGGACAGGGAGGGGACGCAGTATTTT.